This T cell receptor beta chain was identified in a study of T cells in Graves' hyperthyroidism and ophthalmopathy. Amplification of TCR beta CDR3 regions was performed using RNA transcripts as template. First-round RT-PCR with HTBI primers amplified the TCR CDR3 region. Using its own MiXCR run on the multiplex PCR reads, TCRdb lists one record per CDR3 protein. In the table there are about 760,000 distinct CDR3 sequences, roughly a third of which are singletons. Trimming removed 4 bases from V and 5 bases from J; junction bases left unmatched: 5. The CDR3 loop spans 15 amino acids. The germline gives CDR1 SGDLS, CDR2 YYNGEE.

The chain uses TRBV9 and TRBJ2-2, with 10 bases matching TRBD2. The source is a woman aged 40 to 55 with Graves' hyperthyroidism. The specimen was blood. CDR3 in amino acids: CASSFSGGGTGELFF. DNA for the CDR3: TGTGCCAGCAGCTTCAGCGGGGGGGGGACCGGGGAGCTGTTTTTT.